Below, 28 T cell receptor beta chains from the same sample are listed, as sequenced in a study of T cell responses to AZD1222 COVID-19 vaccine. Using immunoSEQ multiplex PCR, the repertoire was profiled, and TCRdb retains in-frame clones only, with some absent. Altogether 120,000 to 150,000 clones are present, approximately 90% being singletons, with the ten largest covering around 5.2%. Sequencing was performed on peripheral blood, taken on day 0 of AZD1222 vaccination. The receptor source for this set is an adult in good health.

The CDR3, as DNA: TGTGCCAGCAGCTCCCGGACTAGCGGGGGGTACACAGATACGCAGTATTTT. This gives the protein CASSSRTSGGYTDTQYF. The chain couples TRBV4-2 to TRBJ2-3; 14 bases agree with TRBD2. With V trimmed by 5 bases and J by 2 bases, 6 bases remained unmatched. Germline loops: CDR1 LGHNA, CDR2 YNFKEQ. The CDR3 extends over 17 amino acids.

The chain links TRBV28 to TRBJ1-5, with D perhaps matching TRBD1 (5 bases). Trimming took off 6 bases at V and 4 bases at J, with 7 bases between the two ends. The CDR3 spans 12 residues. CDR1 and CDR2 from the germline V gene are MDHEN and SYDVKM. In DNA, the CDR3 is TGTGCCAGCAGGGGACCTAATCAGCCCCAGCATTTT. Translated, it gives CASRGPNQPQHF.

The chain links TRBV11-2 to TRBJ2-3; 9 bases are a match to TRBD1. The trim removed 4 bases at V and 7 bases at J, leaving 9 bases unmatched. Germline assignment: CDR1 SGHAT and CDR2 FQNNGV. CDR3 length: 15 amino acids. The CDR3 spells CASSYGRDRENTQYF. The CDR3 nucleotides read TGTGCCAGCAGCTATGGCCGGGACAGGGAGAATACGCAGTATTTT.

V gene TRBV29-1 combines with J gene TRBJ2-7; perhaps TRBD1 as D (6 bases). Trimming cost V 2 bases and J 0 bases, with 11 bases left between them. Germline values: CDR1 SQVTM, CDR2 ANQGSEA. There are 14 residues in the CDR3. The CDR3 loop is CSVERDTSSYEQYF. The CDR3 DNA sequence: TGCAGCGTTGAAAGGGACACCAGCTCCTACGAGCAGTACTTC.

The chain recombines TRBV4-1 with TRBJ2-1; 9 nucleotides agree with TRBD2. CDR1 MGHRA and CDR2 YSYEKL come from the germline V gene. J was trimmed by 6 bases and V by 4 bases; bases with no gene match: 7. This CDR3 has 15 amino acids. This CDR3 is CASSPRLAALNEQFF. For the CDR3, the DNA is TGCGCCAGCAGCCCCAGACTAGCGGCCCTCAATGAGCAGTTCTTC.

The V call is TRBV27, the J call TRBJ1-6; D gene uncertain. Per germline, CDR1 MNHEY and CDR2 SMNVEV (reference sequence). V lost 3 bases to trimming and J lost 10 bases, with 13 bases between them. The CDR3 has 14 amino acids. The CDR3 DNA sequence: TGTGCCAGCAGTTTTACAGCGTCGTGGTCACCCCTCCACTTT. Residues: CASSFTASWSPLHF.

The rearrangement joins TRBV5-1 to TRBJ2-2; 15 positions agree with TRBD2. The length of the CDR3 is 17 residues. Germline V gives CDR1 SGHRS, CDR2 YFSETQ. Unmatched junction bases numbered 5, after V lost 4 bases and J lost 4 bases. For the CDR3, the DNA is TGCGCCAGCAGCCTAGGACTAGCGGGAGGGGTCACCGGGGAGCTGTTTTTT. As protein: CASSLGLAGGVTGELFF.

V usage is TRBV12-5 and J usage is TRBJ1-3, with D possibly TRBD1 on 6 matching bases. Germline CDR1 reads LGHNT; CDR2 reads FRNRAP. This CDR3 contains 14 residues. The ends were cut back, 5 bases at V and 1 base at J, with 9 bases in the middle. CDR3 residues: CASGPGTSGNTIYF. CDR3 sequence (DNA): TGTGCTAGTGGTCCGGGGACATCTGGAAACACCATATATTTT.

The chain combines TRBV5-5 with TRBJ2-5; D is unresolved. The CDR3 sequence is 15 residues long. Trimming removed 4 bases at V and 5 bases at J, with 18 bases between. CDR1 and CDR2 from the germline V gene are SGHKS and YYEKEE (reference sequence). CDR3 amino acids: CASSLGVLTRETQYF. The CDR3, as DNA: TGTGCCAGCAGCCTAGGTGTCCTTACCCGGGAGACCCAGTACTTC.

This chain joins TRBV4-1 and TRBJ2-1; D is undetermined. This CDR3 spans 14 amino acids. Between the trimmed V and J ends, which lost 2 bases and 6 bases, there was a span of 11 bases. CDR1 MGHRA and CDR2 YSYEKL come from the germline V gene. The CDR3 protein is CASSQSFRVNEQFF. The CDR3 DNA reads TGCGCCAGCAGCCAATCCTTCCGCGTCAATGAGCAGTTCTTC.

V and J are TRBV4-2 and TRBJ2-7; D gene ambiguous. V lost 4 bases, J lost 4 bases, and 11 bases lay in between. Germline loops: CDR1 LGHNA, CDR2 YNFKEQ. The CDR3 contains 13 residues. The CDR3 bases are TGTGCCAGCAGCCGGGCGGCACAATACGAGCAGTACTTC. Amino acids: CASSRAAQYEQYF.

This clone was detected once. This sequence joins TRBV6-1 and TRBJ2-5; TRBD2 aligns across 7 bases. The CDR3 sequence is 15 residues long. Germline V gives CDR1 MNHNS, CDR2 SASEGT. The junction had 10 bases not matched to a gene; V was cut back by 2 bases and J by 7 bases. The CDR3 is CASSEFRLREGTQYF. The CDR3, as DNA: TGTGCCAGCAGTGAATTTAGGCTAAGGGAGGGGACCCAGTACTTC.

V and J are TRBV7-2 and TRBJ2-2; TRBD2 aligns across 8 bases. Germline V gives CDR1 SGHTA, CDR2 FQGNSA. The V and J ends lost 5 bases and 5 bases, in that order; junction bases with no gene match: 10. The CDR3 has 16 amino acids. CDR3 in amino acids: CASSPSPAGETGELFF. CDR3 coding DNA: TGTGCCAGCAGCCCTTCTCCAGCGGGGGAAACCGGGGAGCTGTTTTTT.

The chain recombines TRBV25-1 with TRBJ1-2, with 9 bases identical to TRBD1. Unmatched junction bases numbered 6, after V lost 1 base and J lost 6 bases. CDR3 length: 15 residues. CDR1 is MGHDK, CDR2 SYGVNS, per germline. In DNA form, the CDR3 reads TGTGCCAGCAGTGAATCAAACAGGGGGCTTGATGGCTACACCTTC. Its protein product is CASSESNRGLDGYTF.

V is TRBV15 and J is TRBJ2-1; D is undetermined. Trimming stripped 5 bases from V and 4 bases from J, with 9 bases between. Looked up from germline, CDR1 is LNHNV and CDR2 is YYDKDF (reference sequence). The CDR3 covers 13 residues. DNA for the CDR3: TGTGCCACCAGCCCGAAGCTTTACAATGAGCAGTTCTTC. Translation: CATSPKLYNEQFF.

The chain couples TRBV5-1 to TRBJ1-5; no clear D gene. There are 15 residues in the CDR3. The germline V and J ends were trimmed by 0 bases and 4 bases, with 11 bases remaining between them. Germline loops: CDR1 SGHRS, CDR2 YFSETQ. The chain's CDR3 is CASSLGPERNQPQHF. CDR3 nucleotides: TGCGCCAGCAGCTTGGGTCCGGAGCGTAATCAGCCCCAGCATTTT.

Here the CDR3 reads CASSLPGAQGANVLTF. CDR3 nucleotides: TGTGCCAGCAGTCTCCCGGGGGCGCAAGGGGCCAACGTCCTGACTTTC. The chain couples TRBV7-3 to TRBJ2-6; D could derive from TRBD1 or TRBD2 (6 bases each). The CDR3 spans 16 residues. Germline lookup yields CDR1 SGHTA and CDR2 FQGTGA. V was clipped by 6 bases and J by 4 bases, with 16 bases between them.

This chain joins TRBV6-2 or TRBV6-3 and TRBJ2-2; 8 positions match TRBD2. Germline V gene data show CDR1 as MNHEY and CDR2 as SVGEGT. With 2 bases clipped from V and 4 bases from J, the junction kept 9 bases outside the gene matches. This CDR3 comprises 17 residues. CDR3 nucleotide sequence: TGTGCCAGCAGTTACCCCCCCGGGAGGGTCACCACCGGGGAGCTGTTTTTT. Translating it yields CASSYPPGRVTTGELFF.

The V call is TRBV29-1, the J call TRBJ1-1; 7 nucleotides align to TRBD1. After removal of 7 bases from V and 5 bases from J, the junction contained 7 bases not matched to a gene. The CDR3 is 12 residues long. Germline assignment: CDR1 SQVTM and CDR2 ANQGSEA. The CDR3 here is CSAAGGGTEAFF. The CDR3 region has the DNA TGCAGCGCCGCAGGGGGTGGGACTGAAGCTTTCTTT.

The gene calls are TRBV7-9 and TRBJ1-1; D might be TRBD1 (5 bases). CDR1 SEHNR and CDR2 FQNEAQ come from the germline V gene (reference sequence). Trimming left V 5 bases short and J 6 bases short, with 16 bases between. The CDR3 is 14 amino acids. CDR3 sequence: CASSRLGGRSEAFF. CDR3 DNA: TGTGCCAGCAGCCGTTTGGGGGGGAGGTCTGAAGCTTTCTTT.

This clone occurred once. This chain connects TRBV5-4 to TRBJ1-2; D ambiguous. Germline V gene lookup returns CDR1 SGHNT and CDR2 YYREEE (reference sequence). V gave up 5 bases and J gave up 8 bases, with 16 bases separating them. The CDR3 totals 13 residues. The CDR3 nucleotides read TGTGCCAGCAGGTTTGAGGGTTTCAGGGGCTACACCTTC. Protein: CASRFEGFRGYTF.

The gene calls are TRBV7-3 and TRBJ2-1; D uncertain. Per the germline V gene, CDR1 is SGHTA and CDR2 is FQGTGA. Trimming shortened V by 5 bases and J by 2 bases, and 22 bases separated the two germline ends. The CDR3 has 18 amino acids. CDR3 nucleotide sequence: TGTGCCAGCAGCCCTAAAGGCCCGGCAGGCTCAACCTACAATGAGCAGTTCTTC. It is translated as CASSPKGPAGSTYNEQFF.

The V call is TRBV3-1 (or the pseudogene TRBV3-2), the J call TRBJ2-1; 7 nucleotides agree with TRBD1. The CDR3 runs 16 residues. Germline CDR1 LGHDT, CDR2 YNNKEL (reference sequence). The ends lost 1 base at V and 9 bases at J; junction bases unmatched: 12. CDR3 loop: CASSQVLAGGSGEQFF. The CDR3 nucleotides read TGTGCCAGCAGCCAAGTCCTGGCAGGGGGATCCGGTGAGCAGTTCTTC.

This sequence joins TRBV5-1 and TRBJ1-3; tentative D call: TRBD1 (6 bases). The CDR3 is 15 residues long. Germline CDR1 and CDR2: SGHRS and YFSETQ. Trimming took 4 bases from V and 5 from J, leaving 16 bases between them. The CDR3 nucleotides are TGCGCCAGCAGCCCCCGGGGGGGCGGGAGAAACACCATATATTTT. Protein: CASSPRGGGRNTIYF.

V gene TRBV18 combines with J gene TRBJ1-2, with 7 bases matching TRBD1. The length of the CDR3 is 14 residues. V dropped 3 bases and J dropped 0; count of bases not matched to a gene: 1. Per the germline V gene, CDR1 is KGHSH and CDR2 is LQKENI. For the CDR3, the DNA is TGTGCCAGCTCACCGGACAGGACTAACTATGGCTACACCTTC. It translates to CASSPDRTNYGYTF.

The genes are TRBV23-1 and TRBJ2-7, with 10 bases matching TRBD1. TRBV23-1 is labeled an ORF, and its function is uncertain. J was trimmed by 3 bases and V by 2 bases; bases with no gene match: 13. The CDR3 has 18 amino acids. This chain's CDR3 is CASSQPGTGEGSGYEQYF. CDR3 DNA sequence: TGCGCCAGCAGTCAACCCGGGACAGGGGAAGGTAGCGGCTACGAGCAGTACTTC.

The J gene is TRBJ1-2, the V gene TRBV3-1 (or the pseudogene TRBV3-2); TRBD1 matches 7 bases. V was clipped by 3 bases and J by 5 bases; unmatched bases: 3. The CDR3 is made up of 13 amino acids. Germline V CDR1 and CDR2: LGHDT, YNNKEL (reference sequence). The chain's CDR3 is CASSQSGGYGYTF. As DNA, the CDR3 is TGTGCCAGCAGCCAGTCAGGGGGGTATGGCTACACCTTC.

The CDR3 sequence is CASSLAGRVRNEQFF. The CDR3 bases are TGTGCCAGCAGCTTGGCTGGGCGGGTAAGGAATGAGCAGTTCTTC. The rearrangement links TRBV5-8 to TRBJ2-1; D perhaps matches TRBD2 (5 bases). V was clipped by 0 bases and J by 7 bases, with 14 bases between them. This CDR3 comprises 15 residues. Germline lookup yields CDR1 SGHTS and CDR2 YDEGEE.